This TCR beta chain was observed in a study of T cells in Graves' hyperthyroidism and ophthalmopathy. Study-level information: Peripheral blood was collected at initial diagnosis, before any treatment.

Uncontrolled infections, other autoimmune diseases, pregnancy or lactation led to exclusion of patients. CDR1 is SGHRS, CDR2 YFSETQ, per germline. V was pared by 0 bases and J by 3 bases, with 15 bases between. The CDR3 spans 16 residues. RNA transcripts served as the template for amplifying TCR beta CDR3 regions. Initially, a first-round RT-PCR of the TCR CDR3 employed the HTBI primer set. One entry per CDR3 protein, called by TCRdb with MiXCR from the multiplex PCR reads. The sample lists about 400,000 distinct CDR3 sequences, approximately 15% occurring once. This clonotype was seen a few times. This sequence was found in a woman aged 18-35 years with Graves' hyperthyroidism. The sequenced sample consisted of blood. The chain carries TRBV5-1 and TRBJ1-2; D uncertain. CDR3 in amino acids: CASSLAEAAGDYGYTF. The CDR3 nucleotides are TGCGCCAGCAGCTTGGCCGAGGCGGCAGGAGACTATGGCTACACCTTC. Variable domain in full (rest from reference TRBV5-1 and TRBJ1-2): KAGVTQTPRYLIKTRGQQVTLSCSPISGHRSVSWYQQTPGQGLQFLFEYFSETQRNKGNFPGRFSGRQFSNSRSEMNVSTLELGDSALYLCASSLAEAAGDYGYTFGSGTRLTVV.